The text below deals with one TCR beta chain. The entry originates in a study of blood T cell repertoires in COVID-19. Study in general: There were acute and convalescent COVID-19 samples, and they came from the United States, Italy and Spain. T cells, B-cell-depleted T cells, or PBMCs supplied cDNA or gDNA.

Seattle researchers signed up patients amid active infection and tracked them longitudinally. The J segment lost 6 bases and the V segment lost 4 bases, leaving 7 bases of the junction unmatched. This CDR3 is 16 amino acids long. Germline V gene sequence: CDR1 ENHRY, CDR2 SYGVKD. In the source study's methods: Estimates of nucleated cell counts were drawn from the amplification of reference gene primers. Measured with immunoSEQ multiplex PCR; TCRdb has only the in-frame clones, and not every one. V, J and clone size were drawn from that table, and D and trimming were deduced from the DNA. The data show approximately 110,000 clones, 80% to 95% seen once.

Material: peripheral blood. The chain has TRBV10-3 and TRBJ2-1; 12 bases fit TRBD2. The sequence derives from a middle-aged man with COVID-19, enrolled during active disease. The CDR3 coding sequence is TGTGCCATCAGTGGAACGGGACTAGCGGGTGGCAATGAGCAGTTCTTC. Translating gives CAISGTGLAGGNEQFF.